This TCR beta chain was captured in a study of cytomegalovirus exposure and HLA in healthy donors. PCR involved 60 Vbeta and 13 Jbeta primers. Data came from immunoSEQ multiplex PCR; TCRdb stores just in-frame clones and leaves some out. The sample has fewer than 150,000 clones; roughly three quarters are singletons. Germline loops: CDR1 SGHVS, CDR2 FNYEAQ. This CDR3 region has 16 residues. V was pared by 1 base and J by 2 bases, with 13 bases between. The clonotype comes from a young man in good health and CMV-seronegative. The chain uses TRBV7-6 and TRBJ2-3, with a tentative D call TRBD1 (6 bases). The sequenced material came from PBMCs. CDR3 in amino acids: CASSLDSQGSTDTQYF. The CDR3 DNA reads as TGTGCCAGCAGCTTAGATTCCCAGGGGTCCACAGATACGCAGTATTTT.